This T cell receptor beta chain appears in the sequencing data of a study of PD-1 blockade in mismatch repair-deficient tumors. Overall study: Patients had over ten mismatch repair-deficient cancer types and were previously treated and progressing.

Assay used: immunoSEQ multiplex PCR; TCRdb lists only in-frame clones, some missing. The data contain some 45,000 clones, around 77% of them seen just once; the ten biggest clones take up roughly 3.3%. Every patient had mismatch repair deficiency by PCR or immunohistochemistry. TCRs were sequenced from a few patients responding to pembrolizumab. The germline V gene has CDR1 SGHTA and CDR2 FQGNSA. This CDR3 contains 12 residues. V was pared by 6 bases and J by 10 bases, with 15 bases between. The sample in question was PBMCs, obtained before pembrolizumab treatment. This TCR was sampled from an adult with mismatch repair-deficient cancer. The chain is built from TRBV7-2 and TRBJ1-1; D unclear. CDR3 in DNA: TGTGCCAGCAGTCGCTTGGGTGGATCAGCTTTCTTT. Translating gives CASSRLGGSAFF.